Listed below are T cell receptor beta chains from one sample, sequenced in a study of shared T cell receptors in the human thymus. Repertoires were generated with immunoSEQ multiplex PCR, while TCRdb's copy carries only in-frame clones and drops some. The sample holds hundreds of thousands of clones, around 87% seen once. This sample also appeared in a second study, on human thymus T cells.

Specimen: thymocytes. The receptors shown here come from a boy under two years old with a congenital heart defect. CDR3s include the opening cysteine and the closing phenylalanine or tryptophan. The order of the fields is V gene, CDR3 protein.

TRBV7-2,CASSLAPRSGLAGGPTGELFF
TRBV21-1,CASSPTAGGPYEQYF
TRBV12-5,CASGHTLGGQGAGYTF
TRBV4-1,CASSQEERGPQETQYF
TRBV11-1,CASSQKTSGYAYNEQFF
TRBV4-3,CASSQEATSGGERTSTDTQYF
TRBV5-8,CASSFHRGPQHF
TRBV4-3,CASSQVFWGRNEQFF
TRBV29-1,CSVKKVGHSTEAFF
TRBV18,CASSPQGYTGELFF
TRBV4-3,CAKAYGTGGSEQYF
TRBV27,CASSLWDRRYGYTF
TRBV5-1,CASSQNRTVEQNYGYTF
TRBV4-3,CASSQDAGSDEQFF
TRBV28,CASSLGQGAREQYF
TRBV29-1,CSVEEGQGIFGELFF
TRBV10-2,CASTGQGGKNTEAFF
TRBV9,CASSPSGSGPSYEQYF
TRBV6-1,CASSEGEKLFF
TRBV4-3,CASSQTRGTRCEQYF
TRBV4-3,CASGQGYRVWTEAFF
TRBV5-1,CASSPHRSSGNTIYF
TRBV18,CASSPILAGEYEQYF
TRBV5-6,CASSLAGTGASGANVLTF
TRBV30,CAWSPPAGNYGYTF
TRBV27,CASSLTSPSYEQYF
TRBV5-4,CASSFKRRQGVGYTF
TRBV5-8,CASSLFSKTGCNQPQHF
TRBV28,CASSLSGGTGGTEAFF
TRBV27,CASSSHPGGHAEAFF
TRBV6-5,CASSYTRDSTYEQYF
TRBV4-3,CASSQGGEGEDYGYTF
TRBV4-3,CASSQVRGWDYGYTF
TRBV5-1,CASSLEQTRDEQYF
TRBV9,CASSVRLAGETYNEQFF
TRBV30,CAWRVERNTEAFF
TRBV9,CASSVGRGDPIYTQYF
TRBV14,CASSQGQGGWKTEAFF
TRBV21-1,CASSNHRNGANTEAFF
TRBV5-1,CASSLAPRRGYGYTF
TRBV6-1,CASKDRGGYEQYF
TRBV5-1,CASSANREGDTQYF
TRBV5-1,CASSSTSGGDSSTDTQYF
TRBV4-3,CASSQWASGLREDTQYF
TRBV6-5,CASSYFSGDNTGELFF
TRBV5-1,CASSIGQVSYGYTF